Following are 6 T cell receptor beta chains from one sample sequenced in a study of T-cell reconstitution after alpha-beta-depleted transplantation in children. Unique molecular identifiers were built into the TCRbeta library. TCRdb re-called the PCR reads through MiXCR, storing one row per CDR3 protein. The data hold around 530,000 distinct CDR3 sequences, with about 30% observed a single time. The material sequenced was PBMCs from the stem cell graft donor, taken from the stem cell graft. The receptors derive from a human donor who donated a stem cell graft to a child with aplastic anemia.

The sample holds one count of this clonotype. The chain employs TRBV19 and TRBJ1-4; tentative D call: TRBD1 (6 bases). This CDR3 is 12 amino acids long. Trimming left V 6 bases short and J 11 bases short, with 13 bases between. Germline V gives CDR1 LNHDA, CDR2 SQIVND (reference sequence). CDR3 DNA: TGTGCCAGTAGGGGTCGACAGGACAAACTGTTTTTT. As protein: CASRGRQDKLFF. The variable domain in full, with the rest retrieved from reference TRBV19 and TRBJ1-4, is DGGITQSPKYLFRKEGQNVTLSCEQNLNHDAMYWYRQDPGQGLRLIYYSQIVNDFQKGDIAEGYSVSREKKESFPLTVTSAQKNPTAFYLCASRGRQDKLFFGSGTQLSVL.

This clonotype was counted a few times. The chain is built from TRBV4-3 and TRBJ1-2; tentative D call: TRBD1 (5 bases). V was trimmed by 0 bases and J by 3 bases, leaving 14 bases between them. Per germline, CDR1 LGHNA and CDR2 YSLEER. CDR3 length: 16 amino acids. The CDR3 here is CASSQEGAGLHYGYTF. CDR3 nucleotides: TGCGCCAGCAGCCAAGAAGGCGCAGGGCTCCACTATGGCTACACCTTC.

A few counts support this clonotype. The rearrangement links TRBV12-3 or TRBV12-4 to TRBJ1-6, with D perhaps matching TRBD1 (6 bases). This CDR3 is built from 15 residues. Trimming left V 8 bases short and J 9 bases short, with 20 bases between. CDR3 sequence: CASASRGAQSSPLHF. DNA for the CDR3: TGTGCCAGCGCCTCCCGGGGGGCGCAGAGTTCACCCCTCCACTTT.

The chain couples TRBV5-1 to TRBJ1-1, with 8 positions matching TRBD1. This CDR3 is built from 15 residues. Unmatched junction bases numbered 7, after V lost 4 bases and J lost 2 bases. Germline CDR1 is SGHRS and CDR2 is YFSETQ. CDR3 amino acids: CASSTTGGPNTEAFF. The CDR3 coding sequence is TGCGCCAGCAGCACTACAGGGGGTCCAAACACTGAAGCTTTCTTT.

This clonotype was detected a few times. The chain recombines TRBV7-9 with TRBJ2-1, with TRBD1 matching 7 bases. This CDR3 contains 15 residues. Germline values: CDR1 SEHNR, CDR2 FQNEAQ (reference sequence). V trimming: 4 bases; J trimming: 8 bases; junction bases outside the gene matches: 11. CDR3 region: CASSSRDLQGDEQFF. The CDR3 bases are TGTGCCAGCAGCTCCCGGGACCTCCAGGGGGATGAGCAGTTCTTC.

The chain has TRBV20-1 and TRBJ2-5; 8 bases are a match to TRBD2. Germline lookup yields CDR1 DFQATT and CDR2 SNEGSKA (reference sequence). The CDR3 runs to 16 residues. The ends lost 0 bases at V and 0 bases at J; junction bases unmatched: 6. CDR3 region: CSARDYASGYQETQYF. In nucleotides, the CDR3 is TGCAGTGCTAGAGATTACGCTAGCGGGTACCAAGAGACCCAGTACTTC.